The clone carrying this TCR beta chain was seen more than once but under ten times. A Seattle source enrolled patients during active infection and followed them longitudinally. The germline V gene encodes CDR1 SEHNR and CDR2 FQNEAQ (reference sequence). The CDR3 extends over 15 amino acids. The J segment lost 3 bases and the V segment lost 0 bases, leaving 5 bases of the junction unmatched. These data belong to a study of blood T cell repertoires in COVID-19. Study details: Acute and convalescent COVID-19 samples came from the United States, Italy and Spain. PBMCs, B-cell-depleted T cells, or T cells were the source of the cDNA or gDNA that made up the material.

Sequenced by immunoSEQ multiplex PCR; TCRdb stores in-frame clones only, minus some. The sample holds more than 200,000 clones, around 87% seen once. The clonotype was recovered from a woman in her fifties or sixties with COVID-19, enrolled during active disease. Sequences were obtained from peripheral blood. The genes are TRBV7-9 and TRBJ2-7; 7 bases line up with TRBD2. The CDR3 region is CASSLAAGVNYEQYF. DNA of the CDR3: TGTGCCAGCAGCTTAGCGGCGGGAGTCAACTACGAGCAGTACTTC.